The 6 T cell receptor beta chains given below trace back to one sample, sequenced in a study of blood T cell repertoires in COVID-19. Method: immunoSEQ multiplex PCR; TCRdb's copy keeps in-frame clones and lacks some. The top ten hold approximately 30% of the sample, which has around 45,000 clones, roughly three quarters seen once. The sequenced material came from peripheral blood. These receptors all come from a woman of 80 years or more with acute or convalescent COVID-19.

This chain's CDR3 is CASRDTNTGELFF. Written as DNA, the CDR3 is TGTGCCAGCCGGGACACTAACACCGGGGAGCTGTTTTTT. This chain joins TRBV6-5 and TRBJ2-2; maybe TRBD1 (6 bases). From germline, CDR1 is MNHEY and CDR2 SVGAGI. CDR3 length: 13 residues. Trimming took 8 bases from V and 2 from J, leaving 9 bases between them.

This chain links TRBV7-9 with TRBJ1-2; no definite D call. CDR1 is SEHNR, CDR2 FQNEAQ, per germline (reference sequence). V lost 5 bases and J lost 0, with 10 bases in between. CDR3 length: 14 amino acids. CDR3 sequence reads: CASSPGVPNYGYTF. The CDR3 DNA is TGTGCCAGCAGCCCGGGAGTTCCTAACTATGGCTACACCTTC.

Concerning this clone itself: The junction departs from the called germline gene at one end, perhaps through a read error. The CDR3 reads CASREGLATYNEQFF. The CDR3 nucleotides read TGTGCCAGCAGGGAAGGACTAGCGACCTACAATGAGCAGTTCTTC. V is TRBV6-1 and J is TRBJ2-1, with 9 bases that match TRBD2. CDR3 size: 15 residues. Germline V gene lookup returns CDR1 MNHNS and CDR2 SASEGT.

The rearrangement links TRBV9 to TRBJ1-1; D uncertain. V was clipped by 3 bases and J by 0 bases, with 12 bases between them. The CDR3 covers 15 residues. CDR1 and CDR2 from the germline V gene are SGDLS and YYNGEE. As DNA, the CDR3 is TGTGCCAGCAGCGCACGGGCGGGAATGAACACTGAAGCTTTCTTT. Translating it yields CASSARAGMNTEAFF.

This clone has ten or more counts. The chain couples TRBV19 to TRBJ1-2; TRBD1 matches at 9 bases. Trimming cost V 0 bases and J 10 bases; bases outside gene matches: 9. The CDR3 length is 15 residues. The germline V gene encodes CDR1 LNHDA and CDR2 SQIVND (reference sequence). The CDR3 spells CASSIDGTGKFDYTF. CDR3 bases: TGTGCCAGTAGTATAGACGGGACAGGGAAGTTTGACTACACCTTC.

This chain joins TRBV18 and TRBJ1-5, with a tentative D call TRBD1 (6 bases). The V end lost 2 bases, the J end lost 4 bases, and 12 bases lay between the germline ends. Germline CDR1 is KGHSH and CDR2 is LQKENI. The CDR3 is 15 residues long. The CDR3 loop reads CASSPGGGGNQPQHF. In DNA form, the CDR3 reads TGTGCCAGCTCACCAGGGGGGGGCGGGAATCAGCCCCAGCATTTT.